A selection of T cell receptor beta chains follows, all from one sample in a study of OX40 agonist ivuxolimab in advanced cancers. Here immunoSEQ multiplex PCR was the method, and the copy in TCRdb shows in-frame clones only, minus some. The table lists approximately 60,000 clones, more than 85% of them singletons. Sequencing used CD4+ or CD8+ T cells sorted from blood, obtained in a trial of the OX40 agonist ivuxolimab. Every receptor here comes from an adult with an advanced solid tumor such as melanoma, head and neck, liver or kidney cancer. The CDR3 runs from the conserved cysteine through the conserved F or W. A D gene is named only where the DNA matches it firmly. Only some rows state a clone size, as once, few, many or a class for expanded clones.

TRBV7-9	NA	TRBJ2-7	NA	TGTGCCTTTCGGGACACCCACTCCTACGAGCAGTACTTC	CAFRDTHSYEQYF
TRBV27	NA	TRBJ2-7	NA	TGTGCCAGCAGGCGTGTACAGTCCTACGAGCAGTACTTC	CASRRVQSYEQYF
TRBV4-1	NA	TRBJ2-3	NA	TGCGCCAGCAGCCAAGACCCTCGGGACAATGGGGTAACAGATACGCAGTATTTT	CASSQDPRDNGVTDTQYF
TRBV29-1	NA	TRBJ2-2	TRBD1	TGCAGCGTTGATCACGCGGGGACAGGGATAACCGGGGAGCTGTTTTTT	CSVDHAGTGITGELFF
TRBV5-1	NA	TRBJ2-4	NA	TGCGCCAGCAGCTTGGATTTGGGACACAAAAACATTCAGTACTTC	CASSLDLGHKNIQYF
TRBV6-1	NA	TRBJ2-1	TRBD2	TGTGCCAGCAGTGGATCAAGCGGGAGTGGAAATGAGCAGTTCTTC	CASSGSSGSGNEQFF
TRBV5-4	NA	TRBJ1-2	NA	TGTGCCAGCACCCTAGGCTTGGGCTATGGCTACACCTTC	CASTLGLGYGYTF
TRBV6-1	NA	TRBJ1-4	TRBD1	TGTGCCAGCAGTGAAGGGTCAGGACAGGGCATAAATGAAAAACTGTTTTTT	CASSEGSGQGINEKLFF
TRBV11-2	NA	TRBJ2-5	TRBD2	TGTGCCAGCAGCCTCCTAGCGGGAGTTGGGGAGACCCAGTACTTC	CASSLLAGVGETQYF
TRBV5-1	NA	TRBJ2-2	TRBD2	TGCGCCAGCGAGGGACTAGCGGGAGAAGGGACCGGGGAGCTGTTTTTT	CASEGLAGEGTGELFF
TRBV27	NA	TRBJ2-5	NA	TGTGCCAGCAGTCCCTCGAGGTCGGGCGGAAAAGAGACCCAGTACTTC	CASSPSRSGGKETQYF
TRBV6-5	NA	TRBJ1-1	NA	TGTGCCAGCAGGAAATCAGGCACTGAAGCTTTCTTT	CASRKSGTEAFF
TRBV2	NA	TRBJ1-6	NA	TGTGCCAGCACCACGAACCTTGTGGGGTATAATTCACCCCTCCACTTT	CASTTNLVGYNSPLHF
TRBV27	NA	TRBJ1-1	NA	TGTGCCAGCATCCCTTGGGACTTGATCCAAGCTTTCTTT	CASIPWDLIQAFF
TRBV6-1	NA	TRBJ2-2	TRBD2	TGTGCCAGCAGTGAATTTAGCGGGAGCGGTACCGGGGAGCTGTTTTTT	CASSEFSGSGTGELFF
TRBV30	once	TRBJ2-7	NA	TGTGCCTGGAGTTGGACCAACTACGAGCAGTACTTC	CAWSWTNYEQYF
TRBV28	NA	TRBJ2-7	NA	TGTGCCAGCAGTTTCAGGGGGGGACTATCCTACGAGCAGTACTTC	CASSFRGGLSYEQYF
TRBV5-6	NA	TRBJ2-2	NA	TGTGCCAGCAGCTTTAGAGCGGCGAACACCGGGGAGCTGTTTTTT	CASSFRAANTGELFF
TRBV7-9	NA	TRBJ2-3	NA	TGTGCCAGCAGCTTAGATCTGGGGGACGCAGATACGCAGTATTTT	CASSLDLGDADTQYF
TRBV29-1	once	TRBJ1-1	NA	TGCAGCGTTGAAGGGGACAACAGGGTCCCGAACACTGAAGCTTTCTTT	CSVEGDNRVPNTEAFF
TRBV15	NA	TRBJ2-7	TRBD1	TGTGCCACCAGCAGAGATCAGGGGGTTTCCTACGAGCAGTACTTC	CATSRDQGVSYEQYF
TRBV7-2	NA	TRBJ2-7	NA	TGTGCCAGCAGCACCGGCCTCAGCTCCTACGAGCAGTACTTC	CASSTGLSSYEQYF
TRBV30	NA	TRBJ1-4	NA	TGTGCCTGGAGTCGTATCACGAAGAGGGCTAATGAAAAACTGTTTTTT	CAWSRITKRANEKLFF
TRBV28	NA	TRBJ2-7	TRBD2	TGTGCCAGCAGTAGCGGGACGGTTGACTTC	CASSSGTVDF
TRBV15	NA	TRBJ2-1	NA	TGTGCCACCAGGTACGGGTACTCAACAGACCTAAATGAGCAGTTCTTC	CATRYGYSTDLNEQFF
TRBV5-4	NA	TRBJ1-5	TRBD1	TGTGCCAGCAGCTTGGCGTCGGGACAGGATAATCAGCCCCAGCATTTT	CASSLASGQDNQPQHF
TRBV7-2	NA	TRBJ2-3	TRBD2	TGTGCCACCTCCGACTATAGCGGGAGGGCAGATACGCAGTATTTT	CATSDYSGRADTQYF
TRBV27	NA	TRBJ2-7	NA	TGTGCCAGCAGTTCGGACGTGACCTACGAGCAGTACTTC	CASSSDVTYEQYF
TRBV9	NA	TRBJ2-5	NA	TGTGCCAGCAGTGCGGGCCGAAGTTCGGGGGAGACCCAGTACTTC	CASSAGRSSGETQYF